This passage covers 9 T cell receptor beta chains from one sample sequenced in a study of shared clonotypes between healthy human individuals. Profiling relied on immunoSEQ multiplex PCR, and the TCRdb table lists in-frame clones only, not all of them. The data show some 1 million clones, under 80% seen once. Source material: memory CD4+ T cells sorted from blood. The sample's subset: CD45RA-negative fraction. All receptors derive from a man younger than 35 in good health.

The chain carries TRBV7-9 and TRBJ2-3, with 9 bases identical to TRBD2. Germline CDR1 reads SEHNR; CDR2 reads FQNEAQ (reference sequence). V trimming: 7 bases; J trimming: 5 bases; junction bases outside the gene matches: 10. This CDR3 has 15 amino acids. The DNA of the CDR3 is TGTGCCAGCACCCAGTGGGGACTAGCAGAAGATACGCAGTATTTT. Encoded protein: CASTQWGLAEDTQYF.

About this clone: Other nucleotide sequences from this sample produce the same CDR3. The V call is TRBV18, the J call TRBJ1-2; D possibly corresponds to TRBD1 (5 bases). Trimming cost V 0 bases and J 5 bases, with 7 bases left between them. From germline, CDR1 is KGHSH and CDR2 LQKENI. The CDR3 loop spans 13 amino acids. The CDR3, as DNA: TGTGCCAGCTCACCACCCGCAGGGTATGGCTACACCTTC. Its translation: CASSPPAGYGYTF.

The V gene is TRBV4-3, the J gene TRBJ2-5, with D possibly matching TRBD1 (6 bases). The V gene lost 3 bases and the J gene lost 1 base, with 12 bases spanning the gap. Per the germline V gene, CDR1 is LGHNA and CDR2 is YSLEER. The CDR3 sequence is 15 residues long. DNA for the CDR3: TGCGCCAGCAGCCAGTCCGGACAGACCCAAGAGACCCAGTACTTC. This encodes CASSQSGQTQETQYF.

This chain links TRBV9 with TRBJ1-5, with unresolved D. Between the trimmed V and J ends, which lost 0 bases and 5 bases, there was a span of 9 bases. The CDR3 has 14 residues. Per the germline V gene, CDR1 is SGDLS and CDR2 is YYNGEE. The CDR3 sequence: CASSVGGDYQPQHF. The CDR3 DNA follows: TGTGCCAGCAGCGTAGGTGGGGATTATCAGCCCCAGCATTTT.

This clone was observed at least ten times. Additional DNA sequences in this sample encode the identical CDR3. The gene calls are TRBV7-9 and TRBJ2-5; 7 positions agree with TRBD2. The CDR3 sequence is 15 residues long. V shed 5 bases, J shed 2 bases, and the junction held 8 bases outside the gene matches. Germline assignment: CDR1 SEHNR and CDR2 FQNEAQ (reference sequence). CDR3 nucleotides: TGTGCCAGCAGCGTACGACTAGCTAATCAAGAGACCCAGTACTTC. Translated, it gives CASSVRLANQETQYF.

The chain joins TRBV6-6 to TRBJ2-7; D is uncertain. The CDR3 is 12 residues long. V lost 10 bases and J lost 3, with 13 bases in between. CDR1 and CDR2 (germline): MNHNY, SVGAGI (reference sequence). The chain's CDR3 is CATRSDRYEQYF. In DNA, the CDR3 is TGTGCCACCCGGTCAGACCGCTACGAGCAGTACTTC.

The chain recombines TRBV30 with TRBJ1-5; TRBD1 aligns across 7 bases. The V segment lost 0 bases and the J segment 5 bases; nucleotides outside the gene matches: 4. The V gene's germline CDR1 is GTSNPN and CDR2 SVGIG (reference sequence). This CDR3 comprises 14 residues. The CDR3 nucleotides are TGTGCCTGGAGTGTTGGGACAGAATATCAGCCCCAGCATTTT. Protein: CAWSVGTEYQPQHF.

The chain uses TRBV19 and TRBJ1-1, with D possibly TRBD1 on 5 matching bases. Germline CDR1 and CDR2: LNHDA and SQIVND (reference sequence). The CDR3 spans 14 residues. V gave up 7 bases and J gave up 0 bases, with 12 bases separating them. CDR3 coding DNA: TGTGCCAGTAAATACGGGGGACTGAACACTGAAGCTTTCTTT. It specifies CASKYGGLNTEAFF.

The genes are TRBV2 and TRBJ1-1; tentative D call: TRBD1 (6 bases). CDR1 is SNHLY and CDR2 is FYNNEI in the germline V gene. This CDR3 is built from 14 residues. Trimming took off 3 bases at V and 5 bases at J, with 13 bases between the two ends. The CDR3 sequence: CASSEDSATTEAFF. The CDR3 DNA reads TGTGCCAGCAGTGAGGACAGTGCAACAACTGAAGCTTTCTTT.